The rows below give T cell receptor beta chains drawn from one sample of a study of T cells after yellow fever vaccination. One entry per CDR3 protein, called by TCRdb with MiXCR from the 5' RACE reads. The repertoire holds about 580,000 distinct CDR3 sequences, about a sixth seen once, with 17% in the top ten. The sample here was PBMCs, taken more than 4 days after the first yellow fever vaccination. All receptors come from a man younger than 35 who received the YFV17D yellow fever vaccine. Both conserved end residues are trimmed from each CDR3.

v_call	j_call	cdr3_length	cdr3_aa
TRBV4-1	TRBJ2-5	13	ASSSLLGGQETQY
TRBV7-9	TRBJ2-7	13	ASSTSRDSWFQQY
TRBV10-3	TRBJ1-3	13	AIRTGLFSGNTIY
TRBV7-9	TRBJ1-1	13	ASSSPTDRYSEAF
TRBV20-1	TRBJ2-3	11	SARLGRTDTQY
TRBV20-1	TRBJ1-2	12	SARGDSLNYGYT
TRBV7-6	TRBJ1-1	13	ASSPGTLDNTEAF
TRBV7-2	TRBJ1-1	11	ASSLDLPGRAF
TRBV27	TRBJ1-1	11	ASPMGGNTEAF
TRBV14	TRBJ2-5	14	ASSRHLGPSWETQY
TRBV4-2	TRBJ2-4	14	ASRDRDGIAKNIQY
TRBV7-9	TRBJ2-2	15	ASSLLTPSRGTGELF
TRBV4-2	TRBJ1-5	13	ASSQEGQVGQPQH
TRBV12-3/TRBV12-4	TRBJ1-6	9	ASTQGSPLH
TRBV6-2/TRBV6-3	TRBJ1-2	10	ASMDREAGYT
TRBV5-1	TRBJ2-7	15	ASSLGARLGGVGEQY
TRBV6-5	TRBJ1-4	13	ASSYSAGGNEKLF
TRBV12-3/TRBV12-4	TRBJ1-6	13	ASSFRRLGLSPLH
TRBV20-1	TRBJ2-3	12	SAREIQFTDTQY
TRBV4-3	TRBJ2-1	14	ASSQGLAGRYNEQF
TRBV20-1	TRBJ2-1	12	SARGLAEYNEQF
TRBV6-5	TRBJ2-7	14	ASSLPVRTETYEQY
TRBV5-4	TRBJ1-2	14	ASSLLERQAVYGYT
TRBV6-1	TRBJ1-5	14	ASSLRQGGSNQPQH
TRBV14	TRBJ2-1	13	ASSQDLRGGLGQF
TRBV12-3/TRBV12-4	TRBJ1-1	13	ASSSPPGANTEAF
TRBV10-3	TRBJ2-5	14	AISESTGGALETQY
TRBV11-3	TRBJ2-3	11	ASSLASAATLY
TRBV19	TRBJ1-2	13	ATTPRQLLNYGYT
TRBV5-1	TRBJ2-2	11	ASSTLGAGELF
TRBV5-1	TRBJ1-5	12	ASSLGSSNQPQH
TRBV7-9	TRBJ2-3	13	ASSRLAGVTDTQY
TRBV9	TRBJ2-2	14	ASSVDLSGATGELF
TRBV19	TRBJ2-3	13	ASKGQTLLADTQY
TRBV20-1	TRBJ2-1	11	SARRQTYNEQF
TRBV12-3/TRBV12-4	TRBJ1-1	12	ASSFGWQNTEAF
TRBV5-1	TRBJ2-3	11	ASRVRATDTQY
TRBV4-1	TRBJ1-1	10	ASSLDGTEAF
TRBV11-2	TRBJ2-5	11	ASSLGHEETQY
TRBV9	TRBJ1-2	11	ASSVEAGYGYT
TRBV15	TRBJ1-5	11	ATSPADNQPQH
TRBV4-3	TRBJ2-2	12	ASSPTSRTGELF
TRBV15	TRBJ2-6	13	ATSRELFGANVLT
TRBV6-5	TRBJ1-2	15	ASSYSIQGRANYGYT
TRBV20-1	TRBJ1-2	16	SARERIDSSGGVFGYT
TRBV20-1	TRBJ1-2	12	SATRRDRNYGYT
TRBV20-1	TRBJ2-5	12	SARGLWHQETQY
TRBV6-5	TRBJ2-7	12	ASSYLGREYEQY
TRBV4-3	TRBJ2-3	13	ASSQGLARTDTQY
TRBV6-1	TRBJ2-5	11	ASSGHSPGTQY
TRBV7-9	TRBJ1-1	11	ASSGTVASEAF